This TCR beta chain was sequenced during a study of post-analysis software for immune sequencing data (dated by TCRdb to the mid-2010s). Some background on the complete study: Disease courses on record covered relapsing-remitting, secondary progressive and progressive-relapsing multiple sclerosis, though some patients had no subtype annotation. Patient repertoires were compared against about a dozen previously published healthy control repertoires from donors aged 6 to 25 years. A subset of samples was prepared in parallel using single-end sample barcoding, then pooled and co-amplified after Illumina adapter ligation. Study-wide conclusions, independent of this receptor: When samples were clustered directly using the F measure, samples prepared in the same batch co-clustered strongly, which prompted a batch-effect correction. Significantly higher frequencies in patients than in controls were found for several TRBV segments, including TRBV5-6, TRBV5-1 and TRBV20-1. Normalized Chao1 diversity was significantly lower in multiple sclerosis patients than controls, suggesting substantial peripheral T-cell clonal expansion. The control group was slightly older than the multiple sclerosis patient group.

This clonotype was seen at least ten times. The antigen this receptor binds is unknown. Nothing much larger sits one base from this clone, and base qualities are not available. Library creation used PCR. Sequencing was performed on an Illumina HiSeq 2500. Unique molecular identifiers were incorporated into TCR beta cDNA libraries to reduce PCR and sequencing biases. Some 500,000 cDNA molecules were obtained per 1 to 10 million input T cells, so each molecule approximated one T cell. The patient libraries were prepared and sequenced using the same protocol as the earlier healthy control dataset. Within a given batch, samples were prepared together, multiplexed and sequenced on the same HiSeq lane. Per the original workflow: MIGEC was used to process the raw barcoded reads, and molecular identifier groups with only a single read were discarded before consensus assembly and CDR3 extraction. Clonotype tables were post-analysed with VDJtools, normalizing diversity by down-sampling all datasets to the smallest sample size. Repertoire overlap clustering matched CDR3 amino acid but not nucleotide sequences to correct batch-related cross-sample contamination. TCRdb applied fastp at Q25 and MiXCR to the public reads, then kept only in-frame beta chains. Each CDR3 protein gets just one entry, which takes the most common genes and DNA from the rows behind it. The V and J calls reflect TCRdb's pipeline rather than the authors' work. The sample profile shows some 260,000 distinct CDR3 sequences; less than 40% of them were found once. The ten largest clones represent approximately 4.6% of the sample.

After removal of 8 bases from V and 4 bases from J, the junction retains 5 bases not matched to a gene. CDR3 length: 15 amino acids, cysteine to phenylalanine. Only the CDR3 region is kept as DNA, spanning 45 bases read in frame from base 1. The CDR1 and CDR2 encoded by the germline V gene are MGHDK and SYGVNS. TCR beta repertoires were profiled from peripheral blood of 10 to 15 young patients with multiple sclerosis to demonstrate the VDJtools post-analysis software. Multiple sclerosis patients were children and adolescents aged roughly 6 to 16 years. The clonotype originates from a girl aged 5 to 17 with multiple sclerosis. Sequenced sample: blood. This chain joins TRBV25-1 to TRBJ2-5, with 15 middle bases fitting TRBD2. The CDR3 protein: CASRGGLAGGETQYF. The nucleotide sequence reads TGTGCCAGCCGTGGGGGACTAGCGGGAGGAGAGACCCAGTACTTC. The variable domain in full, with residues beyond the CDR3 obtained from the reference TRBV25-1 and TRBJ2-5 genes, is EADIYQTPRYLVIGTGKKITLECSQTMGHDKMYWYQQDPGMELHLIHYSYGVNSTEKGDLSSESTVSRIRTEHFPLTLESARPSHTSQYLCASRGGLAGGETQYFGPGTRLLVL.